These 5 T cell receptor beta chains came from one sample sequenced in a study of cytomegalovirus exposure and HLA in healthy donors. Use of 60 Vbeta and 13 Jbeta primers characterized the PCR. Libraries were prepared by immunoSEQ multiplex PCR; TCRdb keeps only in-frame clonotypes and omits some of them. The profile shows around 130,000 clones, about 74% of them singletons. Sequencing was performed on PBMCs. These receptor sequences come from a woman between 45 and 60 years old in good health and CMV-seropositive.

This chain links TRBV2 with TRBJ1-4; maybe TRBD1 (5 bases). The CDR3 length is 13 residues. V lost 4 bases and J 10 bases, leaving 13 bases between the germline ends. Germline loops: CDR1 SNHLY, CDR2 FYNNEI. The CDR3 here is CASSGSPGGKLFF. Written as DNA, the CDR3 is TGTGCCAGCAGTGGTTCCCCCGGGGGAAAACTGTTTTTT.

A remark on this clone: In the same sample, other DNA sequences code for this CDR3. V is TRBV9 and J is TRBJ2-7, with TRBD2 matching over 11 bases. Germline loops: CDR1 SGDLS, CDR2 YYNGEE. The CDR3 covers 13 residues. The ends lost 4 bases at V and 4 bases at J; junction bases unmatched: 1. CDR3 sequence (DNA): TGTGCCAGCAGCCGACTAGCGGGGTACGAGCAGTACTTC. It yields the protein CASSRLAGYEQYF.

This clone has only a few counts. The chain couples TRBV2 to TRBJ1-1; D not certain. V was clipped by 4 bases and J by 5 bases, with 11 bases between them. The CDR3 is 13 residues long. CDR1 and CDR2 from the germline V gene are SNHLY and FYNNEI. Here the CDR3 DNA reads TGTGCCAGCAGTGGGACTCCTGGGACTGAAGCTTTCTTT. Protein: CASSGTPGTEAFF.

This sequence joins TRBV5-8 and TRBJ2-7; D is ambiguous. Germline CDR1 SGHTS, CDR2 YDEGEE. V was cut by 0 bases and J by 1 base, with 5 bases left in between. This CDR3 has 13 residues. Written as DNA, the CDR3 is TGTGCCAGCAGCTTGGGAGTTTCCTACGAGCAGTACTTC. Encoded protein: CASSLGVSYEQYF.

The chain couples TRBV5-1 to TRBJ1-1, with a possible D match to TRBD1 (6 bases). CDR1 is SGHRS, CDR2 YFSETQ, per germline. V lost 5 bases to trimming and J lost 0 bases, with 14 bases between them. The length of the CDR3 is 15 residues. CDR3 sequence: CASRGTLALNTEAFF. CDR3 coding DNA: TGCGCCAGCAGGGGGACACTCGCTCTGAACACTGAAGCTTTCTTT. The complete variable domain, with remaining parts taken from reference TRBV5-1 and TRBJ1-1, reads KAGVTQTPRYLIKTRGQQVTLSCSPISGHRSVSWYQQTPGQGLQFLFEYFSETQRNKGNFPGRFSGRQFSNSRSEMNVSTLELGDSALYLCASRGTLALNTEAFFGQGTRLTVV.